This note documents a single T cell receptor (beta chain) sequence. What it binds is unknown. The data were taken from a study of T cells expressing NK-cell markers. Overall study findings and caveats: The CD3+CD56-NKG2C+ fraction was also led by these clonotypes in several donors.

For each CDR3 protein, TCRdb gives one entry from its re-call of the 5' RACE reads, without DNA. The sample holds 350,000 to 450,000 distinct CDR3 sequences. There are 14 residues in the CDR3. CDR1 is SQVTM, CDR2 ANQGSEA, per germline. This clonotype was sampled from a man aged 18-75 years in good health. The chain is built from TRBV29-1 and TRBJ2-7; TCRdb designates TRBD1, a call that cannot be tested without DNA. Sequencing used blood T cells: a sorted CD56 or NKG2C T cell subset, CD4+ or CD8+ T cells, or bulk PBMC T cells (not recorded which). The CDR3 loop is CSVGEGRGPYEQYF.